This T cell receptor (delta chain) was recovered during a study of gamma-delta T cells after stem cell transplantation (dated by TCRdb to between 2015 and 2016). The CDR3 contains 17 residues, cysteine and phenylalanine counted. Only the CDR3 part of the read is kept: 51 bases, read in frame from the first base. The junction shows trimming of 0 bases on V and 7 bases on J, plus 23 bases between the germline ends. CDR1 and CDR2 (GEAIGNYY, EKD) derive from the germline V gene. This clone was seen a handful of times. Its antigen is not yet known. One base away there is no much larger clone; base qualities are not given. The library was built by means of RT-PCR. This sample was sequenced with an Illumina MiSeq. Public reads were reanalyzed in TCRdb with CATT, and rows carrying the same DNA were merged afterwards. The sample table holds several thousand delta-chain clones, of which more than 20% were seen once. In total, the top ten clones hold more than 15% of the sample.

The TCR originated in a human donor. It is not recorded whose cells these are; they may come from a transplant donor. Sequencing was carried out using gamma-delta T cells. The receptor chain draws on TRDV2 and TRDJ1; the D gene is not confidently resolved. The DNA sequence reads TGTGCCTGTGACACCGTTGGATTCAGCTCCTGGTCGGTTAAACTCATCTTT. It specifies CACDTVGFSSWSVKLIF.